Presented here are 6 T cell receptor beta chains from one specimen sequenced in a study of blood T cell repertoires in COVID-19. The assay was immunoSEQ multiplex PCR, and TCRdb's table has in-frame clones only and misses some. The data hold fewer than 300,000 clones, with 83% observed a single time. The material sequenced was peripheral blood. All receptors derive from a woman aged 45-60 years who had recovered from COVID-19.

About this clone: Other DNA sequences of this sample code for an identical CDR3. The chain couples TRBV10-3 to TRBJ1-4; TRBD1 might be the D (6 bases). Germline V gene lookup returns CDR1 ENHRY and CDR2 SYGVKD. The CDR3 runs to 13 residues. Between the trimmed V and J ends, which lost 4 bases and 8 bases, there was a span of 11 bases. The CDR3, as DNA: TGTGCCATCAGTGGGGGGGGCAACGAAAAACTGTTTTTT. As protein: CAISGGGNEKLFF.

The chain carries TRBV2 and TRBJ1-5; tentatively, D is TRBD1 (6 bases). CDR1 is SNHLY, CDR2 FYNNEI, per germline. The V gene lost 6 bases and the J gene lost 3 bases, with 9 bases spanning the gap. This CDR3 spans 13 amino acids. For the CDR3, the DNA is TGTGCCAGCAGGAGGGGGTTCAATCAGCCCCAGCATTTT. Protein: CASRRGFNQPQHF.

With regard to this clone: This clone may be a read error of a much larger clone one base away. CDR3 DNA sequence: TGTGCCAGCAGACATCAACAGAGAAAGGAAACTGAAGCTTTCTTT. Amino acid sequence: CASRHQQRKETEAFF. J is TRBJ1-1 and V is TRBV7-8, with D unresolved. The CDR3 runs 15 residues. Trimming removed 6 bases from V and 5 bases from J, with 19 bases in between. Germline V gene sequence: CDR1 SGHVS, CDR2 FQNEAQ.

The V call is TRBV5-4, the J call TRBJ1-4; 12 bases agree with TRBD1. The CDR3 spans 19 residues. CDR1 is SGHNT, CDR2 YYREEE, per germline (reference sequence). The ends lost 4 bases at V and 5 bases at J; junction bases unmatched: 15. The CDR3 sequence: CASSKTPRDRGRGNEKLFF. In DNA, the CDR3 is TGTGCCAGCAGCAAAACCCCCCGGGACAGGGGGCGAGGGAATGAAAAACTGTTTTTT.

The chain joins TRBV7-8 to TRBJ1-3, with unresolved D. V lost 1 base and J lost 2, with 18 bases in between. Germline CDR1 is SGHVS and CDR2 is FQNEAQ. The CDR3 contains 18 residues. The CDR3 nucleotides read TGTGCCAGCAGCTTAGGAATAGTCACGGACTTCCCTGGAAACACCATATATTTT. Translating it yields CASSLGIVTDFPGNTIYF. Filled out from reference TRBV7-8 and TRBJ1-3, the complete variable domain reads GAGVSQSPRYKVAKRGQDVALRCDPISGHVSLFWYQQALGQGPEFLTYFQNEAQLDKSGLPSDRFFAERPEGSVSTLKIQRTQQEDSAVYLCASSLGIVTDFPGNTIYFGEGSWLTVV.

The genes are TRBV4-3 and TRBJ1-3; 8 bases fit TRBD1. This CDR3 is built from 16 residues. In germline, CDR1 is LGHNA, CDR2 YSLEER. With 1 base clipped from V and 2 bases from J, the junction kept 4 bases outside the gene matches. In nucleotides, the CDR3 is TGCGCCAGCAGCCAAGTGGCACAGGGGGCTGGAAACACCATATATTTT. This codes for CASSQVAQGAGNTIYF.